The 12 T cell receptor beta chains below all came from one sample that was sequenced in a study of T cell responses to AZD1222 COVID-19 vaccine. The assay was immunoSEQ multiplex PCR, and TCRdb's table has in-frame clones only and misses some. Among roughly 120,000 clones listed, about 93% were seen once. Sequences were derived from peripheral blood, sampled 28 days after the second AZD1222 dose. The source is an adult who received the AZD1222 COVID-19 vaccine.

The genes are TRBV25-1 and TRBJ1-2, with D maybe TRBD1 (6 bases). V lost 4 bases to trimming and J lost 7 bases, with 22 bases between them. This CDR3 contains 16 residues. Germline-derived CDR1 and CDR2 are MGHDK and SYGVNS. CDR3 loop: CASSAPGQISFGGYTF. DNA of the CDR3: TGTGCCAGCAGTGCCCCCGGACAGATCAGCTTCGGTGGCTACACCTTC.

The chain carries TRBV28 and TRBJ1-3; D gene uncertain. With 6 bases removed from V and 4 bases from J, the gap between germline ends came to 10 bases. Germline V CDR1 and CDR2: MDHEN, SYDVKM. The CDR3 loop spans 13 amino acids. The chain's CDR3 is CASSPPSGNTIYF. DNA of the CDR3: TGTGCCAGCAGCCCCCCTTCGGGAAACACCATATATTTT.

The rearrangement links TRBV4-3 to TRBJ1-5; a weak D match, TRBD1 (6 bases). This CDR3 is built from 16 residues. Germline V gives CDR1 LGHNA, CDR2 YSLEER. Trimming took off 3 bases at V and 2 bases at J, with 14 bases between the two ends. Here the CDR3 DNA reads TGCGCCAGCAGCCAGACCTCGTCAGGGGGCAATCAGCCCCAGCATTTT. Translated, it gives CASSQTSSGGNQPQHF.

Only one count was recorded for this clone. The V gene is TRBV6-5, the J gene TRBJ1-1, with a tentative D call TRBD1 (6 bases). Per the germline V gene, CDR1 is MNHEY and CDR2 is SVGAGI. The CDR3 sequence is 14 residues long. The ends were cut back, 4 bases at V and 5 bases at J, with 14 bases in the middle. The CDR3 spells CASSSGGARTEAFF. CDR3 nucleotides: TGTGCCAGCAGTTCGGGGGGCGCGAGGACTGAAGCTTTCTTT.

The CDR3 region has the DNA TGTGCCAGTAGTTCCCCGACAGGGAACACTGAAGCTTTCTTT. Translation gives CASSSPTGNTEAFF. The chain links TRBV19 to TRBJ1-1, with D maybe TRBD1 (6 bases). The CDR3 covers 14 residues. V dropped 5 bases and J dropped 1 base, with 11 bases sitting between them. Germline CDR1 reads LNHDA; CDR2 reads SQIVND (reference sequence).

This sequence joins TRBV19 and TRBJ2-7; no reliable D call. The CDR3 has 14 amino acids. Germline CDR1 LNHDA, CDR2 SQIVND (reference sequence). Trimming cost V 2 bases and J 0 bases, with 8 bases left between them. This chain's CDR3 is CASSIQSSSYEQYF. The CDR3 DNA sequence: TGTGCCAGTAGTATACAGTCAAGCTCCTACGAGCAGTACTTC.

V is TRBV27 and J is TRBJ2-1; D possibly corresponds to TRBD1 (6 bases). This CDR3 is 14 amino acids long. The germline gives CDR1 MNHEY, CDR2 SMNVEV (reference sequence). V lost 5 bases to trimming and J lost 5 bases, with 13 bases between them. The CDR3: CASSPTGYHNEQFF. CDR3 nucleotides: TGTGCCAGCAGTCCTACAGGGTACCACAATGAGCAGTTCTTC.

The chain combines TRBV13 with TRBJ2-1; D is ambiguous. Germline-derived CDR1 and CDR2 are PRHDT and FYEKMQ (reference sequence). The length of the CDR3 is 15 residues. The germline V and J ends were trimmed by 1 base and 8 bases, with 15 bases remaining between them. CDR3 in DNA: TGTGCCAGCAGCTTAGTGGGCTCCGCCTTTTATGAGCAGTTCTTC. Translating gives CASSLVGSAFYEQFF.

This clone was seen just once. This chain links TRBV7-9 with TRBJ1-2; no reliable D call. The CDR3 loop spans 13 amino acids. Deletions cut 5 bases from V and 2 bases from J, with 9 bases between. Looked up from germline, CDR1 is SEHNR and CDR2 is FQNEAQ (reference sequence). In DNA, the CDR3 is TGTGCCAGCAGCCGGACGGTAAACTATGGCTACACCTTC. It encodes CASSRTVNYGYTF.

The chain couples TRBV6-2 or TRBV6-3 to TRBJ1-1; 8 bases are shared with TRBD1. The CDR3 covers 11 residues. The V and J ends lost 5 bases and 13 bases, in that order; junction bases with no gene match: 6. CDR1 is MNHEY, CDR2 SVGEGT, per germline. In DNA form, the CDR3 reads TGTGCCAGCAGTCACGGACAGGGCGGTTTCTTT. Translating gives CASSHGQGGFF.

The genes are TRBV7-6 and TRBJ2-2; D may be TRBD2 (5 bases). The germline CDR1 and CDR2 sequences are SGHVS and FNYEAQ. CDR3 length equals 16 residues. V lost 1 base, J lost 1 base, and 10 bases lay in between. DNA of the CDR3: TGTGCCAGCAGCTTAGACCCCGCGGGGAACACCGGGGAGCTGTTTTTT. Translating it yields CASSLDPAGNTGELFF.

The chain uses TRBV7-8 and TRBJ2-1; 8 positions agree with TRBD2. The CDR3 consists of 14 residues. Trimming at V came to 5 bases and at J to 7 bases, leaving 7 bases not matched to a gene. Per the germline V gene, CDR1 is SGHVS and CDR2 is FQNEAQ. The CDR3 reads CASSKSGGRNEQFF. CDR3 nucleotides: TGTGCCAGCAGCAAGAGCGGGGGCCGGAATGAGCAGTTCTTC.